This is a list of T cell receptor beta chains from one sample in a study of cytomegalovirus exposure and HLA in healthy donors. Only in-frame clones appear in the TCRdb table, and some are missing; sequencing was by immunoSEQ multiplex PCR. The sample yields 210,000 or so clones, roughly 79% seen once. The sequencing sample was made of PBMCs. The receptor source for this set is a man between 18 and 29 years old in good health and CMV-seronegative. Both conserved end residues are part of each CDR3. The order of the fields is clone size, V gene, J gene, D gene, CDR3 protein, CDR3 DNA. The D gene is left open where the match is weak. Size is omitted from some rows. Given values are once, few, many or a class for expanded clones.

.,TRBV11-2,TRBJ2-1,.,CASSLGPSSYNEQFF,TGTGCCAGCAGCTTAGGGCCCAGCTCCTACAATGAGCAGTTCTTC
.,TRBV14,TRBJ2-7,TRBD2,CASSPLGTSEYEQYF,TGTGCCAGCAGCCCTCTCGGGACTAGCGAATACGAGCAGTACTTC
.,TRBV27,TRBJ2-7,TRBD1,CASSRQGTISYEQYF,TGTGCCAGCAGTCGACAGGGGACCATCTCCTACGAGCAGTACTTC
.,TRBV9,TRBJ2-5,TRBD1,CASSAGQGGQETQYF,TGTGCCAGCAGCGCAGGACAGGGAGGCCAAGAGACCCAGTACTTC
.,TRBV9,TRBJ2-2,TRBD1,CASRTGQGSGGELFF,TGTGCCAGCAGGACGGGACAGGGAAGTGGCGGGGAGCTGTTTTTT
few,TRBV6-6,TRBJ1-2,.,CASSYSLTRVGYTF,TGTGCCAGCAGTTACTCGTTAACGCGAGTCGGCTACACCTTC
.,TRBV7-9,TRBJ2-5,.,CASSTFGAPIQETQYF,TGTGCCAGCAGTACCTTTGGAGCTCCGATACAAGAGACCCAGTACTTC
.,TRBV12-5,TRBJ1-1,.,CASGLATGRTEAFF,TGTGCTAGTGGTTTAGCCACAGGGAGAACTGAAGCTTTCTTT
.,TRBV7-6,TRBJ1-2,TRBD1,CASSRGQGAVGYTF,TGTGCCAGCAGCCGGGGACAGGGGGCGGTTGGCTACACCTTC
.,TRBV9,TRBJ2-5,TRBD2,CASSVGTSGAQETQYF,TGTGCCAGCAGCGTTGGGACTAGCGGGGCTCAAGAGACCCAGTACTTC
.,TRBV19,TRBJ1-1,TRBD1,CASWDRGGTEAFF,TGTGCCAGTTGGGACAGGGGAGGCACTGAAGCTTTCTTT
.,TRBV19,TRBJ1-5,TRBD1,CASSDRVRPQHF,TGTGCCAGTAGTGACAGGGTGAGGCCCCAGCATTTT
.,TRBV15,TRBJ2-1,TRBD2,CATSIPGLENEQFF,TGTGCCACCAGTATTCCGGGACTAGAAAATGAGCAGTTCTTC
.,TRBV10-3,TRBJ2-3,TRBD2,CAISILLAGGNQRVPDTQYF,TGTGCCATCAGCATACTACTAGCGGGAGGGAATCAGAGGGTCCCAGATACGCAGTATTTT
.,TRBV13,TRBJ2-5,TRBD2,CASSLVGLAGTGETQYF,TGTGCCAGCAGCTTAGTCGGGCTAGCGGGAACGGGAGAGACCCAGTACTTC
.,TRBV30,TRBJ2-1,TRBD2,CAWRMGTSGGYNEQFF,TGTGCCTGGAGGATGGGGACTAGCGGGGGGTACAATGAGCAGTTCTTC
few,TRBV29-1,TRBJ1-2,.,CSVDPSFPGGPYGYTF,TGCAGCGTTGACCCGTCCTTCCCCGGGGGACCCTATGGCTACACCTTC
.,TRBV19,TRBJ2-1,.,CASRIQGSEQFF,TGTGCCAGTAGGATACAGGGAAGTGAGCAGTTCTTC
.,TRBV28,TRBJ2-7,TRBD2,CASSRPGLAGGPRAEQYF,TGTGCCAGCAGTCGCCCCGGACTAGCGGGAGGGCCTCGCGCCGAGCAGTACTTC
.,TRBV9,TRBJ2-2,.,CASSPETSQAGELFF,TGTGCCAGCAGCCCAGAGACTAGTCAGGCCGGGGAGCTGTTTTTT
.,TRBV2,TRBJ2-7,TRBD1,CASRGQMISYEQYF,TGTGCCAGCAGGGGACAGATGATCTCCTACGAGCAGTACTTC
.,TRBV7-9,TRBJ2-2,TRBD1,CASSVRDRVTGELFF,TGTGCCAGCAGCGTCCGGGACAGGGTGACCGGGGAGCTGTTTTTT
few,TRBV5-8,TRBJ1-2,TRBD1,CASSLGQPRNYGYTF,TGTGCCAGCAGCCTGGGACAGCCTCGGAACTATGGCTACACCTTC
.,TRBV7-2,TRBJ1-4,.,CASSLGPATNEKLFF,TGTGCCAGCAGCTTAGGCCCAGCAACTAATGAAAAACTGTTTTTT
.,TRBV30,TRBJ2-7,.,CAWSIGSPDYEQYF,TGTGCCTGGAGTATCGGGTCCCCCGACTACGAGCAGTACTTC
.,TRBV2,TRBJ2-7,TRBD1,CASTGQVTYEQYF,TGTGCCAGCACCGGACAGGTAACCTACGAGCAGTACTTC
.,TRBV11-2,TRBJ2-7,TRBD2,CASSSGTSGGYEQYF,TGTGCCAGCAGCTCCGGGACTAGCGGAGGCTACGAGCAGTACTTC
.,TRBV19,TRBJ2-7,TRBD1,CASSIRQGPYEQYF,TGTGCCAGTAGTATTAGACAGGGACCCTACGAGCAGTACTTC
.,TRBV19,TRBJ1-5,.,CASSDRGNQPQHF,TGTGCCAGTAGTGACCGGGGCAATCAGCCCCAGCATTTT
once,TRBV6-5,TRBJ1-5,TRBD1,CASGGVGTGRQPQHF,TGTGCCAGCGGGGGCGTCGGGACAGGGCGTCAGCCCCAGCATTTT
.,TRBV7-9,TRBJ2-7,.,CSSSSVLYEQYF,TGTTCCAGCAGCTCGGTACTCTACGAGCAGTACTTC
few,TRBV25-1,TRBJ1-2,TRBD1,CASSESSGGHYGYTF,TGTGCCAGCAGTGAATCATCAGGGGGCCACTATGGCTACACCTTC
.,TRBV7-3,TRBJ2-3,TRBD2,CASSLPGLAGITDTQYF,TGTGCCAGCAGCTTACCGGGACTAGCGGGGATCACAGATACGCAGTATTTT
.,TRBV27,TRBJ2-7,TRBD2,CASSPGTSGSRYEQYF,TGTGCCAGCAGCCCCGGGACTAGCGGGAGCAGGTACGAGCAGTACTTC
.,TRBV11-3,TRBJ2-3,.,CASSLGWRGGDTQYF,TGTGCCAGCAGCTTAGGGTGGAGGGGAGGAGATACGCAGTATTTT
.,TRBV9,TRBJ1-2,.,CASSVAQGEGYTF,TGTGCCAGCAGCGTCGCACAGGGCGAAGGCTACACCTTC
once,TRBV13,TRBJ2-6,.,CASSFRGSGANVLTF,TGTGCCAGCAGCTTTCGGGGCTCTGGGGCCAACGTCCTGACTTTC
.,TRBV7-8,TRBJ2-2,.,CASSFSGVSNTGELFF,TGTGCCAGCAGCTTTTCAGGGGTCTCGAACACCGGGGAGCTGTTTTTT
once,TRBV30,TRBJ1-5,TRBD1,CAWSPRWDRGRQPQHF,TGTGCCTGGAGTCCTAGGTGGGACAGGGGGCGTCAGCCCCAGCATTTT
.,TRBV4-1,TRBJ2-7,.,CASSQESAGYEQYF,TGCGCCAGCAGCCAAGAGTCAGCGGGCTACGAGCAGTACTTC
once,TRBV6-5,TRBJ1-2,.,CASKETGRRGGYTF,TGTGCCAGCAAGGAGACGGGGAGAAGAGGAGGCTACACCTTC
.,TRBV11-3,TRBJ2-5,TRBD2,CASSSRASGFRETQYF,TGTGCCAGCAGCTCCCGGGCTAGCGGGTTTCGAGAGACCCAGTACTTC
.,TRBV7-3,TRBJ2-2,TRBD1,CASSPGQGDTGELFF,TGTGCCAGCAGCCCGGGACAGGGGGACACCGGGGAGCTGTTTTTT
.,TRBV7-3,TRBJ2-1,TRBD2,CASSLGLAEYDEQFF,TGTGCCAGCAGCTTGGGACTAGCGGAATATGATGAGCAGTTCTTC
once,TRBV6-5,TRBJ1-2,.,CASSYSTVGITYGYTF,TGTGCCAGCAGTTACTCGACTGTCGGGATAACCTATGGCTACACCTTC
.,TRBV11-2,TRBJ2-5,.,CASSFNSEETQYF,TGTGCCAGCAGCTTTAATTCAGAAGAGACCCAGTACTTC
.,TRBV18,TRBJ2-5,TRBD1,CASSPGQQETQYF,TGTGCCAGCTCACCGGGACAGCAAGAGACCCAGTACTTC
.,TRBV6-6,TRBJ2-5,TRBD1,CASSQGTGAGETQYF,TGTGCCAGCAGTCAGGGGACAGGGGCTGGGGAGACCCAGTACTTC
.,TRBV4-2,TRBJ2-7,.,CASSQDRSPRLF,TGTGCCAGCAGCCAAGATAGGAGCCCCCGGCTCTTC
few,TRBV4-2,TRBJ2-1,TRBD1,CASSHRGGTGYDEQFF,TGTGCCAGCAGCCATAGGGGTGGGACAGGGTATGATGAGCAGTTCTTC
.,TRBV4-2,TRBJ1-2,.,CASSHRFGPTREYGYTF,TGTGCCAGCAGCCACCGCTTTGGGCCGACGAGAGAATATGGCTACACCTTC
.,TRBV11-3,TRBJ2-3,TRBD2,CASSLDQSGGTDTQYF,TGTGCCAGCAGCTTAGATCAAAGCGGGGGCACAGATACGCAGTATTTT
.,TRBV27,TRBJ2-7,.,CASSGLPYEQYF,TGTGCCAGCAGTGGGCTTCCCTACGAGCAGTACTTC
.,TRBV28,TRBJ1-2,TRBD1,CASSFGTVVYGYTF,TGTGCCAGCAGTTTCGGGACAGTCGTCTATGGCTACACCTTC
.,TRBV7-9,TRBJ2-3,TRBD2,CASSLGLASTDTQYF,TGTGCCAGCAGCTTGGGACTAGCGAGCACAGATACGCAGTATTTT
.,TRBV6-1,TRBJ2-1,.,CASRQPGVSYNEQFF,TGTGCCAGCAGACAGCCCGGGGTCTCCTACAATGAGCAGTTCTTC
.,TRBV27,TRBJ1-2,.,CASTGGYGYTF,TGTGCCAGCACCGGAGGGTATGGCTACACCTTC